This T cell receptor (beta chain) was sequenced in a study of memory CD4+ T cells and cytomegalovirus serostatus. Here immunoSEQ multiplex PCR was the method, and the copy in TCRdb shows in-frame clones only, minus some. The sample includes around 53,000 clones, around 85% of them seen just once. Single viable CD3+CD4+CD8-CD45RO+ cells were sorted as the memory CD4+ T cells. Total CD4+ T cells were enriched by CD4 positive selection. Per germline, CDR1 PRHDT and CDR2 FYEKMQ (reference sequence). The length of the CDR3 is 14 residues. V shed 2 bases and J shed 3 bases, with 10 bases lying between them.

This receptor was obtained from an adult in good health and CMV-seronegative. The J gene is TRBJ1-1, the V gene TRBV13; perhaps TRBD1 as D (5 bases). Material: memory CD4+ T cells from blood. CDR3 region: CASSLTGADTEAFF. DNA of the CDR3: TGTGCCAGCAGCTTAACCGGGGCCGACACTGAAGCTTTCTTT.